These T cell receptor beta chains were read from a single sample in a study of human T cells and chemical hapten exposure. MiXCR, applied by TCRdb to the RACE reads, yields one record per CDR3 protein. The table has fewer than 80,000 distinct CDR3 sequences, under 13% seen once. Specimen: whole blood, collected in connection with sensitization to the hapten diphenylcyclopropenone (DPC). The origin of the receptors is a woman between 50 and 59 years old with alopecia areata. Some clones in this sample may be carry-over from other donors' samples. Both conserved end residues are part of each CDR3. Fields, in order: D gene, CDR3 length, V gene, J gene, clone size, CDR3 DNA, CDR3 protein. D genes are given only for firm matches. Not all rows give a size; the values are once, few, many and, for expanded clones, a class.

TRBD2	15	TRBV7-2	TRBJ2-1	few	TGTGCCAGCAGCTTTCAAAGCGGGAGGGCCAATGAGCAGTTCTTC	CASSFQSGRANEQFF
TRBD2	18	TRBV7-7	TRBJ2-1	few	TGTGCTAGCAGCTTAGGCCCCCCCGGGACTACCCAGGGCAATGAGCAGTTCTTC	CASSLGPPGTTQGNEQFF
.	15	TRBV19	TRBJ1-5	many	TGTGCCAGTAGTACTACGGGGGCTAGCAATCAGCCCCAGCATTTT	CASSTTGASNQPQHF
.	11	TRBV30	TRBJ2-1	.	TGTGCCTGGAGTGTTAGGTCACCCAAGTTCTTC	CAWSVRSPKFF
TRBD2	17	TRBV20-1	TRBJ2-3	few	TGCAGTGCCCGTGTCCACCCCGGGACTAGCGGGGCAGATACGCAGTATTTT	CSARVHPGTSGADTQYF
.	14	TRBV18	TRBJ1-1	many	TGTGCCAGCTCACCCGGACGGGTGAACACTGAAGCTTTCTTT	CASSPGRVNTEAFF
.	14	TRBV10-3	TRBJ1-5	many	TGTGCCATTGATTCGGGGGTGAGCAATCAGCCCCAGCATTTT	CAIDSGVSNQPQHF
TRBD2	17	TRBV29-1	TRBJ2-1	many	TGCAGCGTTGGTGGGACTATCACGGTCCGGTTCTACAATGAGCAGTTCTTC	CSVGGTITVRFYNEQFF
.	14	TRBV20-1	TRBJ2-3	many	TGCAGTGCGCTTCCGGGACAAGGCACAGATACGCAGTATTTT	CSALPGQGTDTQYF
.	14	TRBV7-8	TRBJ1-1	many	TGTGCCAGCAGCTTGGGACGGGGGCAAGCTGAAGCTTTCTTT	CASSLGRGQAEAFF
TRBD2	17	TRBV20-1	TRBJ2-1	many	TGCAGTGCTAGAGTTCGGGGACTAGCGGGAGTCGTTAATGAGCAGTTCTTC	CSARVRGLAGVVNEQFF
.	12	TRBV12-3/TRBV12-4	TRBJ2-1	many	TGTGCCAGCACCCCCTCCGGCAATGAGCAGTTCTTC	CASTPSGNEQFF
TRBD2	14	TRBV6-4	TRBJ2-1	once	TGTGCCAGCAGAAGACTAGCGGGGTACAATGAGCAGTTCTTC	CASRRLAGYNEQFF
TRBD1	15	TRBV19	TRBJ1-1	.	TGTGCCAGTAAGGTCGGTCCTGGGACAGGGCCTGAAGCTTTCTTT	CASKVGPGTGPEAFF
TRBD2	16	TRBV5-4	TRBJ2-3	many	TGTGCCAGCAGCCGCGCCGGGAGGACTAGCACAGATACGCAGTATTTT	CASSRAGRTSTDTQYF
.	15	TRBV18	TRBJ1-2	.	TGTGCCAGCTCAACTTCGTCGGACCCTGCGGGCGGCTACACCTTC	CASSTSSDPAGGYTF
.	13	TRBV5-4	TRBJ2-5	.	TGTGCCAGCAGCTCCCAGGAGAAAAAGACCCAGTACTTC	CASSSQEKKTQYF
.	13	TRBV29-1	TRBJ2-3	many	TGCAGCGTTGACCGGATGGGGGCGGATACGCAGTATTTT	CSVDRMGADTQYF
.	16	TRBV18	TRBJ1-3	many	TGTGCCAGCTCACCTACTACTGGATACTCTGGAAACACCATATATTTT	CASSPTTGYSGNTIYF
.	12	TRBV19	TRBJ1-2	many	TGTGCCAGTAAAGGCGTATACTATGGCTACACCTTC	CASKGVYYGYTF
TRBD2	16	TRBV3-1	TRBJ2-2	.	TGTGCCAGCAGGGGACTAGCGGGAGTGGGGACCGGGGAGCTGTTTTTT	CASRGLAGVGTGELFF
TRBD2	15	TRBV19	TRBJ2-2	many	TGTGCCAGTAGTACCGGACTAGCGAACACCGGGGAGCTGTTTTTT	CASSTGLANTGELFF
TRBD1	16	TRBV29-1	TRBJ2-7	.	TGCAGCGTTGAAGCCCCCGGGACAGGGGGGACCTACGAGCAGTATTTC	CSVEAPGTGGTYEQYF
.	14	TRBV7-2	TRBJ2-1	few	TGTGCCAGCAGCTTAGCGCTTTATCGCGATGAGCAGTTCTTC	CASSLALYRDEQFF
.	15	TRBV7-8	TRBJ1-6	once	TGTGCCAGCAGCTTAGCGGATGGTGTACATTCACCCCTCCACTTT	CASSLADGVHSPLHF
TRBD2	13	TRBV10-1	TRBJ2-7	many	TGCGCCAGCAGTGATGGGACTAGCTACGAGCAGTACTTC	CASSDGTSYEQYF
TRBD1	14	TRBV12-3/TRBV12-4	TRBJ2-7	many	TGTGCCAGCAGCACCGGACAGGCGCCCTACGAGCAGTACTTC	CASSTGQAPYEQYF
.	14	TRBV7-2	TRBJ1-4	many	TGTGCCAGCAGCTTGAACCCAACTAATGAAAAACTGTTTTTT	CASSLNPTNEKLFF
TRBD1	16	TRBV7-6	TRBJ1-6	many	TGTGCCAGCAGGTTATGGGGACAGAGCCTATCTTCACCCCTCCACTTT	CASRLWGQSLSSPLHF
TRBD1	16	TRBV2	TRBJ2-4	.	TGTGCCATCAGGGAAACAGGGGGCTCAACCAAAAACATTCAGTACTTC	CAIRETGGSTKNIQYF
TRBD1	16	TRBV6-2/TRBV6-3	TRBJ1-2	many	TGTGCCAGCAGTTACTCGGGGGACAGGGATAACTATGGCTACACCTTC	CASSYSGDRDNYGYTF
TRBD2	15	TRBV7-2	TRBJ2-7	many	TGTGCCAGCAGCTTAAAGAGCGGGAGACCGAACGAGCAGTACTTC	CASSLKSGRPNEQYF
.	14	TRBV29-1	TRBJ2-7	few	TGCAGCGTTGAAGAAAGCGGAGAGTCCTACGAGCAGTACTTC	CSVEESGESYEQYF
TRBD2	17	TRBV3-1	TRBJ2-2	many	TGTGCCAGCAGCCAGGGACTAGCGGGGTCGAACACCGGGGAGCTGTTTTTT	CASSQGLAGSNTGELFF
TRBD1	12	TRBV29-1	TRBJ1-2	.	TGCAGCGCGACAGGGGAGGACTATGGCTACACCTTC	CSATGEDYGYTF
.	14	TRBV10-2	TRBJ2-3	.	TGCGCCAGCAGAATGGGGACTAGCACAGATACGCAGTATTTT	CASRMGTSTDTQYF
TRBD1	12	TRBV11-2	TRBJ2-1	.	TGTGCCAGCAGCCCCGCGCGACAGGGTCAGTTCTTC	CASSPARQGQFF
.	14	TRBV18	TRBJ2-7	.	TGTGCCAGCTCACCCCTGGGCGGTACCTACGAGCAGTACTTC	CASSPLGGTYEQYF
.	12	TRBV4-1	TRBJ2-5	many	TGCGCCAGCAGCCACGAACAGGGAACCCAGTACTTC	CASSHEQGTQYF
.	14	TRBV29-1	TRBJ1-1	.	TGCAGCGTTCTAGGGCGGCCGTTGGGCACTGAAGCTTTCTTT	CSVLGRPLGTEAFF
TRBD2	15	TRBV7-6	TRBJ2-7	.	TGTGCCAGCAGCCAGGCGGGAGTTGGCGAGAGGGAGCAGTACTTC	CASSQAGVGEREQYF
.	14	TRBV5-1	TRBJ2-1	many	TGCGCCAGCAGCTCGAGCGGCCCCCGGAATGAGCAGTTCTTC	CASSSSGPRNEQFF
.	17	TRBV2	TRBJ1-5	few	TGTGCCAGCAGTGATTTGATCTCGGGTGCAAGAAATCAGCCCCAGCATTTT	CASSDLISGARNQPQHF
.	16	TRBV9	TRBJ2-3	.	TGTGCCAGCAGCGTAGAGGGGACTCGCAGCACAGATACGCAGTATTTT	CASSVEGTRSTDTQYF
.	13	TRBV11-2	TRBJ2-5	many	TGTGCCAGCAGCTTAGGTTTCCAAGAGACCCAGTACTTC	CASSLGFQETQYF
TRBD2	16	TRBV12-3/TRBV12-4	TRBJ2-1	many	TGTGCCAGCAGTTTAAGACTAGCCCAGGGAAACAATGAGCAGTTCTTC	CASSLRLAQGNNEQFF
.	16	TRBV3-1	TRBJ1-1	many	TGTGCCAGCAGCCAAGAACCGGGAGTTAAGAACACTGAAGCTTTCTTT	CASSQEPGVKNTEAFF
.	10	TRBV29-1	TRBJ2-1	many	TGCAGCCCTACTAGCAATGAGCAGTTCTTC	CSPTSNEQFF
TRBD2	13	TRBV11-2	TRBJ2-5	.	TGTGCCAGCAGCTTAGAGACTAGCGGGACCCAGTACTTC	CASSLETSGTQYF
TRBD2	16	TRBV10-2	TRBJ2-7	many	TGCGCCAGCACCCCACTAGCGGGAGGCTTATCCTACGAGCAGTACTTC	CASTPLAGGLSYEQYF
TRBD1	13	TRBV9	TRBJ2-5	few	TGTGCCAGCAGCGGCGGACAGGAAGAGACCCAGTACTTC	CASSGGQEETQYF
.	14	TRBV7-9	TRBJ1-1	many	TGTGCCAGCAGCGCGGACTCCTCGAACACTGAAGCTTTCTTT	CASSADSSNTEAFF
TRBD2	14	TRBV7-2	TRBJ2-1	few	TGTGCCAGCAGCTTGGGACTAGCCAACAATGAGCAGTTCTTC	CASSLGLANNEQFF
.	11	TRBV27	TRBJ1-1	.	TGTGCCAGCAGTTCGCGGGCTGAAGCTTTCTTT	CASSSRAEAFF
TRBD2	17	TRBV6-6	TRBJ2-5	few	TGTGCCAGCAGTTACGTGGTAAGGACTAGCGGACAAGAGACCCAGTACTTC	CASSYVVRTSGQETQYF